This entry lists 23 T cell receptor beta chains sequenced from one sample in a study of metastatic and nonmetastatic thyroid tumors. Ahead of thyroid surgery, no patient had received treatment of any kind. MiXCR reprocessed the PCR reads for TCRdb. Of around 14,000 clones detected, less than 25% appear once; the ten largest clones hold 8%. The sequencing input was blood. The receptors here all came from a female donor with papillary thyroid cancer or a benign thyroid nodule (not recorded which). Some clones in this sample may be carry-over from other donors' samples.

This clone was observed many times. The rearrangement uses TRBV19 and TRBJ1-5, with TRBD1 identical over 7 bases. Trimming cost V 2 bases and J 1 base; bases outside gene matches: 8. The CDR3 consists of 17 residues. Looked up from germline, CDR1 is LNHDA and CDR2 is SQIVND (reference sequence). CDR3 sequence: CASSISFQGGSNQPQHF. CDR3 bases: TGTGCCAGTAGTATATCTTTTCAGGGGGGAAGCAATCAGCCCCAGCATTTT.

This clone was detected ten times or more. The gene calls are TRBV3-1 and TRBJ2-5, with no clear D. Deletions cut 4 bases from V and 5 bases from J, with 20 bases between. This CDR3 contains 16 residues. The germline V gene encodes CDR1 LGHDT and CDR2 YNNKEL (reference sequence). The CDR3: CASSRTGTNRRETQYF. The DNA of the CDR3 is TGTGCCAGCAGCCGCACCGGTACTAATAGAAGGGAGACCCAGTACTTC.

The sample holds a few counts of this clone. This chain uses TRBV12-3 or TRBV12-4 with TRBJ2-7, with TRBD1 matching 9 bases. V gave up 3 bases and J gave up 5 bases; unmatched junction bases: 2. This CDR3 region has 13 residues. The CDR3 nucleotides read TGTGCCAGCAGTTTGACAGGGGGGGACGAGCAGTACTTC. Translating gives CASSLTGGDEQYF.

This clone was seen a handful of times. The chain has TRBV27 and TRBJ2-1; TRBD2 matches at 16 bases. Per germline, CDR1 MNHEY and CDR2 SMNVEV (reference sequence). The CDR3 consists of 18 residues. The J segment lost 5 bases and the V segment lost 4 bases, leaving 8 bases of the junction unmatched. For the CDR3, the DNA is TGTGCCAGCAGTTGGGGACTAGCGGGGGGGCTGTCCCACAATGAGCAGTTCTTC. It specifies CASSWGLAGGLSHNEQFF.

This clone has only a few counts. A much larger clone lies one base from this, so it may be a read error. V usage is TRBV10-2 and J usage is TRBJ2-1; D not certain. Trimming cost V 4 bases and J 0 bases, with 10 bases left between them. This CDR3 has 15 amino acids. The germline V gene encodes CDR1 WSHSY and CDR2 SAAADI. The CDR3 sequence: CASSVRKLSYNEQFF. CDR3 DNA sequence: TGCGCCAGCAGTGTGCGCAAACTCTCCTACAATGAGCAGTTCTTC.

This clone was recorded a few times. The J gene is TRBJ1-5, the V gene TRBV6-2 or TRBV6-3, with a possible D match to TRBD1 (5 bases). V lost 6 bases, J lost 3 bases, and 9 bases lay in between. Germline assignment: CDR1 MNHEY and CDR2 SVGEGT. The CDR3 is 13 residues long. This CDR3 reads CASSGDVNQPQHF. The CDR3 nucleotides are TGTGCCAGCAGCGGGGACGTCAATCAGCCCCAGCATTTT.

This chain links TRBV5-1 with TRBJ2-3; D unclear. The V and J ends lost 0 bases and 1 base respectively, with 6 bases between them. The CDR3 spans 14 residues. Germline CDR1 SGHRS, CDR2 YFSETQ. The CDR3 is CASSLGRRTDTQYF. CDR3 coding DNA: TGCGCCAGCAGCTTGGGGCGGCGCACAGATACGCAGTATTTT.

This clone has at least ten counts. The CDR3 protein is CASSESLLAGVQETQYF. CDR3 coding DNA: TGTGCCAGCAGCGAATCTTTATTAGCGGGGGTTCAAGAGACCCAGTACTTC. The rearrangement joins TRBV3-1 to TRBJ2-5; 9 bases fit TRBD2. The CDR3 is 17 residues long. The germline gives CDR1 LGHDT, CDR2 YNNKEL (reference sequence). V shed 5 bases, J shed 2 bases, and the junction held 12 bases outside the gene matches.

DNA for the CDR3: TGCAGTGCTAGAGATCCTCCTAACTGGGGAGGAGATACGCAGTATTTT. This gives the protein CSARDPPNWGGDTQYF. This sequence joins TRBV20-1 and TRBJ2-3, with TRBD2 as a possible D gene (6 bases). Trimming left V 0 bases short and J 5 bases short, with 18 bases between. Germline CDR1 and CDR2: DFQATT and SNEGSKA (reference sequence). CDR3 size: 16 residues.

By share of the sample, this clone is medium-sized. The chain carries TRBV28 and TRBJ2-3; 8 bases are shared with TRBD2. This CDR3 spans 16 amino acids. CDR1 and CDR2 from the germline V gene are MDHEN and SYDVKM. After removal of 2 bases from V and 2 bases from J, the junction contained 6 bases not matched to a gene. This CDR3 reads CASSLRLAGYTDTQYF. In DNA form, the CDR3 reads TGTGCCAGCAGTTTACGCCTAGCGGGCTACACAGATACGCAGTATTTT.

This clone was counted at least ten times. The chain recombines TRBV5-5 with TRBJ2-7; 13 bases fit TRBD2. The trim removed 4 bases at V and 2 bases at J, leaving 3 bases unmatched. The CDR3 extends over 15 amino acids. Germline CDR1 is SGHKS and CDR2 is YYEKEE (reference sequence). DNA for the CDR3: TGTGCCAGCAGCGGAGGACTAGCGGGGGCCTACGAGCAGTACTTC. Its protein is CASSGGLAGAYEQYF.

This clone is judged medium-sized. The chain has TRBV24-1 and TRBJ2-3; no clear D. Germline V gene data show CDR1 as KGHDR and CDR2 as SFDVKD. The CDR3 consists of 12 residues. Deletions cut 0 bases from V and 5 bases from J, with 2 bases between. CDR3 sequence reads: CATSDLVDTQYF. The CDR3, as DNA: TGTGCCACCAGTGATTTGGTAGATACGCAGTATTTT.

The V gene is TRBV20-1, the J gene TRBJ2-7, with 9 bases aligning to TRBD2. V shed 3 bases, J shed 7 bases, and the junction held 13 bases outside the gene matches. Germline V gene lookup returns CDR1 DFQATT and CDR2 SNEGSKA (reference sequence). This CDR3 comprises 15 residues. The CDR3 region is CSASRGAGGLGEQYF. Written as DNA, the CDR3 is TGCAGTGCTAGCCGCGGGGCGGGAGGGCTCGGGGAGCAGTACTTC.

This clone was counted at least ten times. The CDR3 loop is CASSLETGARDEQYF. The CDR3 nucleotides read TGTGCCAGCAGTTTGGAGACAGGGGCGCGGGACGAGCAGTACTTC. The rearrangement uses TRBV12-3 or TRBV12-4 and TRBJ2-7; 8 bases line up with TRBD1. V was pared by 3 bases and J by 5 bases, with 9 bases of the junction left unmatched. There are 15 residues in the CDR3.

This clone was observed at least ten times. CDR3 loop: CASSFGTSSRTDTQYF. Written as DNA, the CDR3 is TGCGCCAGCAGCTTCGGGACTAGCAGCCGCACAGATACGCAGTATTTT. The chain is built from TRBV5-1 and TRBJ2-3, with 9 bases identical to TRBD2. The CDR3 sequence is 16 residues long. J gave up 1 base and V 2 bases, and 5 bases lay outside the gene matches. In germline, CDR1 is SGHRS, CDR2 YFSETQ.

The chain recombines TRBV19 with TRBJ1-3; D is perhaps TRBD1 (5 bases). The CDR3 is made up of 18 amino acids. Trimming took 7 bases from V and 0 from J, leaving 22 bases between them. CDR1 and CDR2 from the germline V gene are LNHDA and SQIVND (reference sequence). The CDR3 sequence is CASTQRAGTSFSGNTIYF. In DNA, the CDR3 is TGTGCCAGTACCCAGAGGGCAGGGACTTCCTTCTCTGGAAACACCATATATTTT.

This clone was seen repeatedly, ten times or more. The chain links TRBV29-1 to TRBJ2-1; a possible D gene is TRBD2 (5 bases). Trimming took off 6 bases at V and 3 bases at J, with 9 bases between the two ends. The V gene's germline CDR1 is SQVTM and CDR2 ANQGSEA. This CDR3 spans 12 amino acids. CDR3 bases: TGCAGCGTAGGAACTAGCTACAATGAGCAGTTCTTC. This gives the protein CSVGTSYNEQFF.

A word on this clone: One junction end disagrees with the germline gene, perhaps due to a read error. The sample holds other DNA sequences that translate to the same CDR3. The V and J genes are TRBV20-1 and TRBJ2-5; D ambiguous. Germline CDR1 and CDR2: DFQATT and SNEGSKA (reference sequence). This CDR3 has 12 amino acids. CDR3 in DNA: TGCAGTGCTAGAGATTTTGCGGAGACACAGTACTTC. It codes for CSARDFAETQYF.

This clone has ten or more counts. The rearrangement uses TRBV12-3 or TRBV12-4 and TRBJ2-5, with unresolved D. V was pared by 2 bases and J by 4 bases, with 11 bases between. CDR3 length: 14 amino acids. CDR3 nucleotide sequence: TGTGCCAGCAGTTTACCAGAGACTCCAGAGACCCAGTACTTC. Translating it yields CASSLPETPETQYF.

In its sample, this clone was seen a few times. The chain joins TRBV12-3 or TRBV12-4 to TRBJ2-1; 7 nucleotides align to TRBD2. The CDR3 is 15 amino acids. V trimming: 3 bases; J trimming: 10 bases; junction bases outside the gene matches: 12. The CDR3 spells CASSFLAVFMGEQFF. The CDR3 nucleotides read TGTGCCAGCAGTTTTCTAGCGGTATTCATGGGGGAGCAGTTCTTC.

Many counts were recorded for this clone. The chain joins TRBV7-3 to TRBJ2-3; D is uncertain. V shed 2 bases and J shed 2 bases, with 8 bases lying between them. Germline-derived CDR1 and CDR2 are SGHTA and FQGTGA. The CDR3 consists of 14 residues. CDR3 loop: CASSLDTATDTQYF. The CDR3 DNA reads as TGTGCCAGCAGCTTAGACACTGCCACAGATACGCAGTATTTT.

This clone was seen repeatedly, ten times or more. This CDR3 reads CASSARAPGANVLTF. The CDR3 nucleotides are TGTGCCAGCAGTGCGAGGGCACCTGGGGCCAACGTCCTGACTTTC. The chain links TRBV6-1 to TRBJ2-6; possible D gene TRBD2, 5 bases. This CDR3 is 15 amino acids long. From germline, CDR1 is MNHNS and CDR2 SASEGT. V gave up 4 bases and J gave up 2 bases, with 9 bases separating them.

This clone has only one observation. The V call is TRBV11-2, the J call TRBJ2-7; the D is unclear. V lost 5 bases and J 6 bases, leaving 23 bases between the germline ends. The CDR3 sequence is 16 residues long. Germline CDR1 and CDR2: SGHAT and FQNNGV. The CDR3 DNA reads TGTGCCAGCAGCCTAGTAGAGGTAGCTGAGTGCTCCGAGCAGTACTTC. Amino acids: CASSLVEVAECSEQYF.